The 17 T cell receptor beta chains presented below share a single source sample, sequenced in a study of T cells in Graves' hyperthyroidism and ophthalmopathy. TCR beta CDR3 regions were amplified from RNA. TCR CDR3 underwent first-round RT-PCR with the HTBI primer set. TCRdb ran MiXCR on the multiplex PCR reads and lists one entry per CDR3 protein. The sample consists of almost 250,000 distinct CDR3 sequences, more than 20% of them appearing once. Sequencing used blood. The receptors stem from a middle-aged woman with Graves' ophthalmopathy.

This clonotype was counted many times. The gene calls are TRBV14 and TRBJ2-7, with D possibly TRBD2 on 5 matching bases. From germline, CDR1 is SGHDN and CDR2 FVKESK. This CDR3 spans 14 amino acids. V lost 1 base, J lost 7 bases, and 14 bases lay in between. The CDR3 reads CASSQGGPQVEQYF. For the CDR3, the DNA is TGTGCCAGCAGCCAAGGAGGGCCCCAAGTTGAGCAGTACTTC.

This clonotype has ten or more counts. The chain joins TRBV28 to TRBJ2-7; tentatively, D is TRBD2 (5 bases). This CDR3 is 15 amino acids long. The V end was cut by 4 bases, the J end by 2 bases, with 15 bases between. Germline CDR1 reads MDHEN; CDR2 reads SYDVKM. Here the CDR3 DNA reads TGTGCCAGCAGTTCCCCGGGTAAGCGGACCTACGAGCAGTACTTC. The encoded protein is CASSSPGKRTYEQYF.

J is TRBJ1-3 and V is TRBV12-3 or TRBV12-4; D might be TRBD1 (6 bases). Between the trimmed V and J ends, which lost 6 bases and 0 bases, there was a span of 12 bases. The CDR3 extends over 15 amino acids. The CDR3 protein is CASRRDRNSGNTIYF. In nucleotides, the CDR3 is TGTGCCAGCAGGCGAGACAGGAACTCTGGAAACACCATATATTTT.

This clonotype was counted at least ten times. V and J are TRBV5-1 and TRBJ2-5; D may be TRBD1 (6 bases). V shed 4 bases and J shed 0 bases, with 16 bases lying between them. Germline CDR1 reads SGHRS; CDR2 reads YFSETQ. This CDR3 spans 16 amino acids. CDR3 coding DNA: TGCGCCAGCAGCCTCAATCCGACAGGAAACCAAGAGACCCAGTACTTC. Protein: CASSLNPTGNQETQYF.

Many counts were recorded for this clonotype. This rearrangement joins TRBV9 to TRBJ1-5, with a weak D call TRBD1 (6 bases). This CDR3 has 14 amino acids. Trimming removed 4 bases at V and 7 bases at J, with 15 bases between. Germline V lookup: CDR1 SGDLS, CDR2 YYNGEE. Here the CDR3 reads CASSSGAGVQPQHF. CDR3 nucleotides: TGTGCCAGCAGCTCCGGGGCAGGGGTGCAGCCCCAGCATTTT.

This clonotype has a handful of counts. The chain joins TRBV6-2 or TRBV6-3 to TRBJ1-6; D not certain. The germline CDR1 and CDR2 sequences are MNHEY and SVGEGT. V shed 0 bases and J shed 7 bases, with 7 bases lying between them. The CDR3 sequence is 14 residues long. The CDR3 coding sequence is TGTGCCAGCAGTTACTCGTCGGGGAATTCACCCCTCCACTTT. Its protein product is CASSYSSGNSPLHF.

A remark on this clonotype: The junction departs from germline at one end; a sequencing error may be responsible. The V call is TRBV6-2 or TRBV6-3, the J call TRBJ2-7, with TRBD1 as a possible D gene (6 bases). This CDR3 is 11 amino acids long. The germline V gene encodes CDR1 MNHEY and CDR2 SVGEGT. The CDR3 DNA reads as TGTGCCAGCAGCTCAACCCAGGGGTTGGTCTTC. It specifies CASSSTQGLVF.

This clonotype was picked up one time. A single base separates this from a much larger clone, so it may be a read error. The V gene is TRBV29-1, the J gene TRBJ2-7; D is undetermined. This CDR3 contains 13 residues. Germline CDR1 and CDR2: SQVTM and ANQGSEA. CDR3 sequence reads: CSVVSHLSYEQHF. DNA for the CDR3: TGCAGCGTTGTAAGCCACCTCTCCTACGAGCAGCACTTC.

Ten or more counts support this clonotype. The rearrangement joins TRBV28 to TRBJ2-7; possible D gene TRBD1, 6 bases. Germline V gene lookup returns CDR1 MDHEN and CDR2 SYDVKM. This CDR3 is built from 12 residues. The V and J ends lost 8 bases and 5 bases respectively, with 13 bases between them. The CDR3: CASWSGVHEQYF. The CDR3 DNA follows: TGTGCCAGCTGGTCAGGGGTCCACGAGCAGTACTTC.

The chain links TRBV28 to TRBJ1-5, with D perhaps matching TRBD1 (5 bases). In germline, CDR1 is MDHEN, CDR2 SYDVKM. Trimming cost V 8 bases and J 2 bases, with 10 bases left between them. The CDR3 has 13 amino acids. This chain's CDR3 is CASGIRGNQPQHF. The CDR3 nucleotides read TGTGCCAGCGGCATCAGGGGCAATCAGCCCCAGCATTTT.

This sequence joins TRBV15 and TRBJ2-5; TRBD2 matches at 7 bases. The germline CDR1 and CDR2 sequences are LNHNV and YYDKDF (reference sequence). V dropped 3 bases and J dropped 2; count of bases not matched to a gene: 6. This CDR3 spans 15 amino acids. CDR3: CATSSRGAGQETQYF. As DNA, the CDR3 is TGTGCCACCAGCAGCCGGGGAGCGGGACAAGAGACCCAGTACTTC.

This sequence joins TRBV5-6 and TRBJ1-2; no clear D. V was shortened by 2 bases and J by 4 bases, with 15 bases between the two germline ends. In germline, CDR1 is SGHDT, CDR2 YYEEEE. The CDR3 runs 15 residues. This CDR3 is CASSLGIGKTYGYTF. The CDR3 DNA reads as TGTGCCAGCAGCTTAGGTATCGGGAAAACCTATGGCTACACCTTC.

This clonotype was recorded many times. This sequence joins TRBV28 and TRBJ2-7; D is unresolved. Germline V lookup: CDR1 MDHEN, CDR2 SYDVKM. The CDR3 has 12 residues. Trimming removed 1 base at V and 3 bases at J, with 4 bases between. The DNA of the CDR3 is TGTGCCAGCAGTTTATTCAACTACGAGCAGTACTTC. Encoded protein: CASSLFNYEQYF.

This clonotype has a count of ten or more. V gene TRBV10-3 combines with J gene TRBJ1-1; 10 bases line up with TRBD1. The V gene end was trimmed by 10 bases and the J gene end by 3 bases; junction bases not matched to a gene: 8. The V gene's germline CDR1 is ENHRY and CDR2 SYGVKD. The CDR3 spans 14 residues. CDR3 DNA: TGTGCCACGCGGGACAGGGGTGAGGACACTGAAGCTTTCTTT. The encoded protein is CATRDRGEDTEAFF.

The sample holds many counts of this clonotype. A much larger clone differs from this one at a single base, so this may be a read error. Since the CDR3 does not end with the conserved phenylalanine or tryptophan, this likely comes from a read error. In nucleotides, the CDR3 is TGTGCCACCTCGGCGGGGGGGCCTGGCTACACCGTC. Its protein product is CATSAGGPGYTV. The gene calls are TRBV7-8 and TRBJ1-2, with D tentatively TRBD1 (6 bases). Trimming removed 10 bases from V and 7 bases from J, with 16 bases in between. The CDR3 sequence is 12 residues long. Germline V gene lookup returns CDR1 SGHVS and CDR2 FQNEAQ.

V usage is TRBV12-3 or TRBV12-4 and J usage is TRBJ2-7; D is possibly TRBD2 (7 bases). V shed 10 bases and J shed 6 bases, with 19 bases lying between them. The CDR3 contains 13 residues. The CDR3 here is CATGIGGRGEQYF. The CDR3, as DNA: TGTGCCACCGGAATAGGGGGGAGGGGCGAGCAGTACTTC.

This clonotype has at least ten counts. The rearrangement joins TRBV20-1 to TRBJ1-2; D not certain. Trimming pared 3 bases from V and 2 bases from J, leaving 13 bases between. The CDR3 runs 14 residues. CDR1 is DFQATT, CDR2 SNEGSKA, per germline (reference sequence). CDR3 nucleotide sequence: TGCAGTGCTAGGCACCCAGCAGCCAACTATGGCTACACCTTC. Its translation: CSARHPAANYGYTF.